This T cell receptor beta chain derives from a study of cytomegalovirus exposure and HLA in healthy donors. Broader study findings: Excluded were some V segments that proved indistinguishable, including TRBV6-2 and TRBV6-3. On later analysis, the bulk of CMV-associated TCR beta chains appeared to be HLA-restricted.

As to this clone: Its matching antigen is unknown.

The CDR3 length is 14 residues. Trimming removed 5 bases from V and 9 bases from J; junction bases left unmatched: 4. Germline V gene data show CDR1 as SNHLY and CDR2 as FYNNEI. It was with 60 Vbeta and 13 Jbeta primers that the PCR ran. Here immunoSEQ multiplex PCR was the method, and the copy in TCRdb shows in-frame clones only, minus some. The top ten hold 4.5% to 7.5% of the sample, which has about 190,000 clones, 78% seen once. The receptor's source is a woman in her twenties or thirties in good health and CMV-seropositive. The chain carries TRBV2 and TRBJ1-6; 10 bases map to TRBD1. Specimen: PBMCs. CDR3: CASSSTGGGSPLHF. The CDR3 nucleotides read TGTGCCAGCAGTTCGACAGGGGGCGGTTCACCCCTCCACTTT.